Presented here are 15 T cell receptor beta chains from one specimen sequenced in a study of T cells in Graves' hyperthyroidism and ophthalmopathy. RNA transcripts yielded amplified TCR beta CDR3 regions. Initially, a first-round RT-PCR of the TCR CDR3 employed the HTBI primer set. TCRdb used MiXCR to reprocess the multiplex PCR reads, holding one entry per CDR3 protein. This sample has over 700,000 distinct CDR3 sequences, with 38% found just once. Input material: blood. Source of these receptors: a man between 18 and 29 years old with Graves' hyperthyroidism.

This clonotype came up a few times. J is TRBJ2-5 and V is TRBV12-3 or TRBV12-4; 8 nucleotides align to TRBD1. Trimming at V came to 4 bases and at J to 2 bases, leaving 3 bases not matched to a gene. This CDR3 contains 14 residues. The CDR3 protein is CASSWTGTQETQYF. CDR3 nucleotide sequence: TGTGCCAGCAGTTGGACAGGGACACAAGAGACCCAGTACTTC.

This chain links TRBV6-5 with TRBJ2-5; D possibly corresponds to TRBD1 (6 bases). V lost 7 bases and J 2 bases, leaving 14 bases between the germline ends. Looked up from germline, CDR1 is MNHEY and CDR2 is SVGAGI. This CDR3 spans 14 amino acids. The CDR3 DNA is TGTGCCAGCAACCAGGGCACAGGGCAAGAGACCCAGTACTTC. Translating gives CASNQGTGQETQYF.

The J gene is TRBJ2-5, the V gene TRBV7-2; D ambiguous. The CDR3 sequence is 15 residues long. Trimming removed 2 bases at V and 5 bases at J, with 15 bases between. Germline loops: CDR1 SGHTA, CDR2 FQGNSA. CDR3 in DNA: TGTGCCAGCAGCTTATCGAACGAGGTGGGGGAGACCCAGTACTTC. Protein: CASSLSNEVGETQYF. The full variable domain, completed using reference TRBV7-2 and TRBJ2-5, is GAGVSQSPSNKVTEKGKDVELRCDPISGHTALYWYRQSLGQGLEFLIYFQGNSAPDKSGLPSDRFSAERTGGSVSTLTIQRTQQEDSAVYLCASSLSNEVGETQYFGPGTRLLVL.

This clonotype was picked up many times. This rearrangement joins TRBV10-3 to TRBJ2-7; D might be TRBD2 (6 bases). CDR1 and CDR2 from the germline V gene are ENHRY and SYGVKD. Trimming removed 6 bases at V and 5 bases at J, with 14 bases between. This CDR3 contains 13 residues. Here the CDR3 DNA reads TGTGCCATCAGCTCAAATTCGGGGGACGAGCAGTACTTC. Amino acids: CAISSNSGDEQYF.

V usage is TRBV7-9 and J usage is TRBJ1-2; the D is unclear. Germline CDR1 is SEHNR and CDR2 is FQNEAQ (reference sequence). The CDR3 contains 16 residues. The germline V and J ends were trimmed by 4 bases and 1 base, with 16 bases remaining between them. CDR3 in DNA: TGTGCCAGCAGCTCCAGATTGGTAGGGCTTAACTATGGCTACACCTTC. It encodes CASSSRLVGLNYGYTF.

The CDR3 nucleotides are TGTGCCAGCAGCAAAGACTGGGCCTATGGCTACACCTTC. Protein sequence: CASSKDWAYGYTF. This chain links TRBV7-9 with TRBJ1-2, with no clear D. V lost 5 bases and J 4 bases, leaving 11 bases between the germline ends. CDR1 and CDR2 (germline): SEHNR, FQNEAQ (reference sequence). This CDR3 spans 13 amino acids. The complete variable domain, with remaining parts taken from reference TRBV7-9 and TRBJ1-2, reads DTGVSQNPRHKITKRGQNVTFRCDPISEHNRLYWYRQTLGQGPEFLTYFQNEAQLEKSRLLSDRFSAERPKGSFSTLEIQRTEQGDSAMYLCASSKDWAYGYTFGSGTRLTVV.

The chain combines TRBV6-6 with TRBJ2-7; D is perhaps TRBD1 (5 bases). Trimming cost V 4 bases and J 5 bases, with 15 bases left between them. There are 14 residues in the CDR3. In germline, CDR1 is MNHNY, CDR2 SVGAGI (reference sequence). For the CDR3, the DNA is TGTGCCAGCAGTTTAGTAGGGGATTACGACGAGCAGTACTTC. Translation: CASSLVGDYDEQYF.

This clonotype was picked up a small number of times. The chain joins TRBV19 to TRBJ1-4, with a tentative D call TRBD1 (6 bases). This CDR3 region has 15 residues. Germline V CDR1 and CDR2: LNHDA, SQIVND (reference sequence). Deletions cut 8 bases from V and 8 bases from J, with 21 bases between. The CDR3 DNA follows: TGTGCCAGTTCAGCGATGGGGGCTGTAGGAGAAAAACTGTTTTTT. Translating gives CASSAMGAVGEKLFF.

Regarding this clonotype: Sequence at one end of the junction differs from germline and may be a read error. This chain links TRBV9 with TRBJ2-7; D is perhaps TRBD1 (5 bases). The CDR3 totals 15 residues. CDR1 is SGDLS, CDR2 YYNGEE, per germline. CDR3 in DNA: TGCGCCAGCAGCCAAGGAGAGGACACCTCCTACGAGCAGTACTTC. This codes for CASSQGEDTSYEQYF.

The chain combines TRBV7-9 with TRBJ1-1, with D tentatively TRBD1 (6 bases). This CDR3 is built from 14 residues. With 2 bases removed from V and 4 bases from J, the gap between germline ends came to 11 bases. Germline CDR1 and CDR2: SEHNR and FQNEAQ (reference sequence). CDR3 sequence: CASSLRDTITEAFF. The DNA of the CDR3 is TGTGCCAGCAGCTTAAGGGACACCATCACTGAAGCTTTCTTT.

The chain employs TRBV25-1 and TRBJ1-4; TRBD1 is a possible D gene (5 bases). V was trimmed by 5 bases and J by 8 bases, leaving 15 bases between them. The CDR3 covers 14 residues. Germline V gene lookup returns CDR1 MGHDK and CDR2 SYGVNS. This chain's CDR3 is CASSSWKGQEKLFF. In DNA form, the CDR3 reads TGTGCCAGCAGTTCCTGGAAGGGGCAGGAAAAACTGTTTTTT. Filled out from reference TRBV25-1 and TRBJ1-4, the complete variable domain reads EADIYQTPRYLVIGTGKKITLECSQTMGHDKMYWYQQDPGMELHLIHYSYGVNSTEKGDLSSESTVSRIRTEHFPLTLESARPSHTSQYLCASSSWKGQEKLFFGSGTQLSVL.

The chain joins TRBV7-2 to TRBJ1-5; perhaps TRBD1 as D (6 bases). V was pared by 5 bases and J by 9 bases, with 17 bases between. Germline V gene sequence: CDR1 SGHTA, CDR2 FQGNSA. The length of the CDR3 is 14 residues. CDR3: CASSRTGLEGPQHF. DNA of the CDR3: TGTGCCAGCAGCCGAACAGGGCTTGAGGGGCCCCAGCATTTT.

The table lists this clonotype with a few counts. V gene TRBV20-1 combines with J gene TRBJ2-7; 8 bases fit TRBD2. J was trimmed by 2 bases and V by 5 bases; bases with no gene match: 8. The CDR3 has 14 residues. Germline V gives CDR1 DFQATT, CDR2 SNEGSKA (reference sequence). The CDR3 sequence: CSAGSGRLPYEQYF. The CDR3 DNA reads TGCAGTGCTGGGAGCGGGAGACTCCCCTACGAGCAGTACTTC.

The rearrangement links TRBV19 to TRBJ1-4; D is uncertain. Between the trimmed V and J ends, which lost 4 bases and 7 bases, there was a span of 16 bases. The germline gives CDR1 LNHDA, CDR2 SQIVND (reference sequence). The length of the CDR3 is 15 residues. This CDR3 is CASSTEFSRGEKLFF. CDR3 in DNA: TGTGCCAGTAGTACGGAGTTTTCACGGGGTGAAAAACTGTTTTTT.

Concerning this clonotype itself: A read error may be the cause here, since a much bigger clone is one base away. This sequence joins TRBV5-1 and TRBJ1-1; 8 bases line up with TRBD1. Germline CDR1 and CDR2: SGHRS and YFSETQ. The CDR3 loop spans 15 amino acids. The CDR3 DNA reads as TGCGCCAGAAGCTGGAGCGACAGGGGGAACACTGAAGCTTTCTTT. It is translated as CARSWSDRGNTEAFF.